Shown below are 27 T cell receptor beta chains from a single sample sequenced in a study of T cells expressing NK-cell markers. TCRdb re-analyzed the 5' RACE reads; it lists each CDR3 protein once, without DNA. The specimen's table records hundreds of thousands of distinct CDR3 sequences. Input material: blood T cells: a sorted CD56 or NKG2C T cell subset, CD4+ or CD8+ T cells, or bulk PBMC T cells (not recorded which). The source of these receptors is a woman aged 18-69 years in good health.

The rearrangement joins TRBV7-3 to TRBJ2-3. The germline V gene has CDR1 SGHTA and CDR2 FQGTGA. CDR3 length: 13 amino acids. The CDR3 loop is CASSPTDGDTQYF.

The CDR3 protein is CASGDAGTDTQYF. V is TRBV12-3 or TRBV12-4 and J is TRBJ2-3; the TRBD1 assignment by TCRdb is unverifiable without DNA. This CDR3 contains 13 residues.

The chain couples TRBV12-3 or TRBV12-4 to TRBJ2-1. The CDR3 has 17 amino acids. CDR3 loop: CASSLIGASSSYNEQFF.

The chain links TRBV4-3 to TRBJ2-1; TCRdb returns TRBD2, unconfirmable since there is no DNA. This CDR3 has 17 amino acids. Per germline, CDR1 LGHNA and CDR2 YSLEER. This CDR3 is CASSQDLERGVVGEQFF.

This rearrangement joins TRBV5-1 to TRBJ2-3. In germline, CDR1 is SGHRS, CDR2 YFSETQ. The CDR3 contains 14 residues. The CDR3 protein is CASSLAPVGDTQYF.

V gene TRBV29-1 combines with J gene TRBJ1-1; TCRdb lists TRBD1, though no DNA is available to test this call. The germline gives CDR1 SQVTM, CDR2 ANQGSEA. This CDR3 region has 14 residues. CDR3 region: CSVDAGPGDTEAFF.

The V call is TRBV9, the J call TRBJ2-3; TCRdb lists TRBD2, though no DNA is available to test this call. Germline-derived CDR1 and CDR2 are SGDLS and YYNGEE. This CDR3 has 18 residues. Here the CDR3 reads CASSEETSGMVATDTQYF.

This chain uses TRBV12-3 or TRBV12-4 with TRBJ2-5. The CDR3 is 13 residues long. The CDR3 loop reads CASSLGSEETQYF.

The chain joins TRBV7-8 to TRBJ2-2; absent DNA, TCRdb's TRBD2 call cannot be checked. The CDR3 length is 16 residues. Germline loops: CDR1 SGHVS, CDR2 FQNEAQ. The chain's CDR3 is CASSALLAGVTGELFF.

This sequence joins TRBV7-8 and TRBJ2-1; the D gene TCRdb calls, TRBD1, cannot be checked with no DNA. There are 14 residues in the CDR3. CDR1 is SGHVS, CDR2 FQNEAQ, per germline. This CDR3 reads CASSLAGGFYEQFF.

This chain joins TRBV5-1 and TRBJ2-3; TCRdb's D gene call, TRBD1, goes unchecked for lack of DNA. Germline V gene data show CDR1 as SGHRS and CDR2 as YFSETQ. This CDR3 has 13 amino acids. CDR3 protein: CASSQRRLDTQYF. The full variable domain, with the rest looked up from reference TRBV5-1 and TRBJ2-3, is KAGVTQTPRYLIKTRGQQVTLSCSPISGHRSVSWYQQTPGQGLQFLFEYFSETQRNKGNFPGRFSGRQFSNSRSEMNVSTLELGDSALYLCASSQRRLDTQYFGPGTRLTVL.

The J gene is TRBJ1-4, the V gene TRBV7-2; no DNA is available, so the TRBD1 call from TCRdb remains unchecked. CDR1 is SGHTA, CDR2 FQGNSA, per germline. CDR3 length: 16 amino acids. The chain's CDR3 is CASSLGDRVSNEKLFF. The complete variable domain, with remaining parts taken from reference TRBV7-2 and TRBJ1-4, reads GAGVSQSPSNKVTEKGKDVELRCDPISGHTALYWYRQSLGQGLEFLIYFQGNSAPDKSGLPSDRFSAERTGGSVSTLTIQRTQQEDSAVYLCASSLGDRVSNEKLFFGSGTQLSVL.

The chain couples TRBV7-8 to TRBJ2-1; the D call of TRBD1 rests on TCRdb alone, since no DNA is present to check it. This CDR3 is 14 amino acids long. Germline V gene sequence: CDR1 SGHVS, CDR2 FQNEAQ. The CDR3 is CASSAGQFDNEQFF.

V is TRBV5-1 and J is TRBJ1-2; the D gene TCRdb calls, TRBD1, cannot be checked with no DNA. CDR1 is SGHRS and CDR2 is YFSETQ in the germline V gene. The CDR3 has 14 amino acids. CDR3 sequence: CASSSDRGSYGYTF.

The chain has TRBV4-3 and TRBJ2-1. The germline gives CDR1 LGHNA, CDR2 YSLEER. This CDR3 spans 16 amino acids. This CDR3 is CASSQDLGPSYNEQFF.

The chain employs TRBV20-1 and TRBJ2-1; TCRdb picks TRBD2, but there is no DNA to check that call. CDR3 length: 16 amino acids. Looked up from germline, CDR1 is DFQATT and CDR2 is SNEGSKA (reference sequence). CDR3 loop: CSARGDGWGPPNEQFF.

V gene TRBV20-1 combines with J gene TRBJ2-2; TCRdb gives TRBD1 as the D gene, but with no DNA this cannot be confirmed. This CDR3 has 13 amino acids. CDR1 DFQATT and CDR2 SNEGSKA come from the germline V gene (reference sequence). CDR3 in amino acids: CSALDRNTGELFF.

V and J are TRBV3-1 and TRBJ2-7; the D gene TCRdb calls, TRBD1, cannot be checked with no DNA. From germline, CDR1 is LGHDT and CDR2 YNNKEL (reference sequence). This CDR3 comprises 17 residues. The CDR3: CASRQTGRDRGSYEQYF.

The J gene is TRBJ1-2, the V gene TRBV6-2 or TRBV6-3; TCRdb's D call, TRBD1, is unchecked because there is no DNA. The CDR3 has 14 residues. CDR1 and CDR2 from the germline V gene are MNHEY and SVGEGT. The CDR3 here is CASSYGAKPSGYTF.

This chain's CDR3 is CASTLRASGSSEQFF. The chain is built from TRBV6-2 or TRBV6-3 and TRBJ2-1; TCRdb calls TRBD2, which cannot be checked without DNA. The germline V gene has CDR1 MNHEY and CDR2 SVGEGT. CDR3 length: 15 residues.

The chain joins TRBV28 to TRBJ2-1; TCRdb's D call of TRBD2 is untestable without DNA. The CDR3 runs 15 residues. Germline V gene data show CDR1 as MDHEN and CDR2 as SYDVKM. The CDR3 loop reads CASSADEGAYNEQFF.

The chain links TRBV5-5 to TRBJ1-2; checking the TCRdb D call of TRBD1 is not possible without DNA. Germline V lookup: CDR1 SGHKS, CDR2 YYEKEE (reference sequence). The CDR3 length is 15 residues. The CDR3 protein is CASSFAGTGNYGYTF.

V usage is TRBV18 and J usage is TRBJ1-1. Germline CDR1 is KGHSH and CDR2 is LQKENI. This CDR3 comprises 12 residues. CDR3 sequence: CASQETNTEAFF.

This chain uses TRBV19 with TRBJ2-1; the D call of TRBD2 rests on TCRdb alone, since no DNA is present to check it. This CDR3 is built from 15 residues. CDR1 and CDR2 from the germline V gene are LNHDA and SQIVND (reference sequence). This chain's CDR3 is CASTSGGRAYNEQFF.

The chain's CDR3 is CASSQDDRNNYGYTF. The chain couples TRBV4-1 to TRBJ1-2. CDR1 MGHRA and CDR2 YSYEKL come from the germline V gene. This CDR3 is 15 amino acids long.

The rearrangement uses TRBV20-1 and TRBJ1-1; lacking DNA, the TRBD1 call made by TCRdb goes unchecked. Germline-derived CDR1 and CDR2 are DFQATT and SNEGSKA (reference sequence). CDR3 length: 16 amino acids. CDR3 protein: CSARDLTLGVRTEAFF.

V and J are TRBV7-2 and TRBJ1-6. The CDR3 has 15 amino acids. Germline CDR1 SGHTA, CDR2 FQGNSA. The CDR3 reads CASSSPGPPNSPLHF.